The entry below gives a single T cell receptor (beta chain) sequence along with its context. Antigen unknown. It was with 60 Vbeta and 13 Jbeta primers that the PCR ran. Generated by immunoSEQ multiplex PCR, the TCRdb table keeps only in-frame clones and is missing some. The sample consists of more than 65,000 clones, 74% of them appearing once. These data are taken from a study of cytomegalovirus exposure and HLA in healthy donors. General study results and limits: Earlier findings revealed that most TCR beta V segments proved productive either about 90% or about 30% of the time.

Sequencing was carried out using PBMCs. The TCR originated in a woman in her fifties or sixties in good health and CMV-seropositive.

CDR3 nucleotides: TGTGCCAGCAGTTACCTATGGGGGGGGGCAGAGACCCAGTACTTC. Its translation is CASSYLWGGAETQYF. The chain recombines TRBV6-6 with TRBJ2-5; D perhaps matches TRBD2 (7 bases). This CDR3 is built from 15 residues. Trimming shortened V by 2 bases and J by 4 bases, and 14 bases separated the two germline ends. Germline CDR1 is MNHNY and CDR2 is SVGAGI (reference sequence).